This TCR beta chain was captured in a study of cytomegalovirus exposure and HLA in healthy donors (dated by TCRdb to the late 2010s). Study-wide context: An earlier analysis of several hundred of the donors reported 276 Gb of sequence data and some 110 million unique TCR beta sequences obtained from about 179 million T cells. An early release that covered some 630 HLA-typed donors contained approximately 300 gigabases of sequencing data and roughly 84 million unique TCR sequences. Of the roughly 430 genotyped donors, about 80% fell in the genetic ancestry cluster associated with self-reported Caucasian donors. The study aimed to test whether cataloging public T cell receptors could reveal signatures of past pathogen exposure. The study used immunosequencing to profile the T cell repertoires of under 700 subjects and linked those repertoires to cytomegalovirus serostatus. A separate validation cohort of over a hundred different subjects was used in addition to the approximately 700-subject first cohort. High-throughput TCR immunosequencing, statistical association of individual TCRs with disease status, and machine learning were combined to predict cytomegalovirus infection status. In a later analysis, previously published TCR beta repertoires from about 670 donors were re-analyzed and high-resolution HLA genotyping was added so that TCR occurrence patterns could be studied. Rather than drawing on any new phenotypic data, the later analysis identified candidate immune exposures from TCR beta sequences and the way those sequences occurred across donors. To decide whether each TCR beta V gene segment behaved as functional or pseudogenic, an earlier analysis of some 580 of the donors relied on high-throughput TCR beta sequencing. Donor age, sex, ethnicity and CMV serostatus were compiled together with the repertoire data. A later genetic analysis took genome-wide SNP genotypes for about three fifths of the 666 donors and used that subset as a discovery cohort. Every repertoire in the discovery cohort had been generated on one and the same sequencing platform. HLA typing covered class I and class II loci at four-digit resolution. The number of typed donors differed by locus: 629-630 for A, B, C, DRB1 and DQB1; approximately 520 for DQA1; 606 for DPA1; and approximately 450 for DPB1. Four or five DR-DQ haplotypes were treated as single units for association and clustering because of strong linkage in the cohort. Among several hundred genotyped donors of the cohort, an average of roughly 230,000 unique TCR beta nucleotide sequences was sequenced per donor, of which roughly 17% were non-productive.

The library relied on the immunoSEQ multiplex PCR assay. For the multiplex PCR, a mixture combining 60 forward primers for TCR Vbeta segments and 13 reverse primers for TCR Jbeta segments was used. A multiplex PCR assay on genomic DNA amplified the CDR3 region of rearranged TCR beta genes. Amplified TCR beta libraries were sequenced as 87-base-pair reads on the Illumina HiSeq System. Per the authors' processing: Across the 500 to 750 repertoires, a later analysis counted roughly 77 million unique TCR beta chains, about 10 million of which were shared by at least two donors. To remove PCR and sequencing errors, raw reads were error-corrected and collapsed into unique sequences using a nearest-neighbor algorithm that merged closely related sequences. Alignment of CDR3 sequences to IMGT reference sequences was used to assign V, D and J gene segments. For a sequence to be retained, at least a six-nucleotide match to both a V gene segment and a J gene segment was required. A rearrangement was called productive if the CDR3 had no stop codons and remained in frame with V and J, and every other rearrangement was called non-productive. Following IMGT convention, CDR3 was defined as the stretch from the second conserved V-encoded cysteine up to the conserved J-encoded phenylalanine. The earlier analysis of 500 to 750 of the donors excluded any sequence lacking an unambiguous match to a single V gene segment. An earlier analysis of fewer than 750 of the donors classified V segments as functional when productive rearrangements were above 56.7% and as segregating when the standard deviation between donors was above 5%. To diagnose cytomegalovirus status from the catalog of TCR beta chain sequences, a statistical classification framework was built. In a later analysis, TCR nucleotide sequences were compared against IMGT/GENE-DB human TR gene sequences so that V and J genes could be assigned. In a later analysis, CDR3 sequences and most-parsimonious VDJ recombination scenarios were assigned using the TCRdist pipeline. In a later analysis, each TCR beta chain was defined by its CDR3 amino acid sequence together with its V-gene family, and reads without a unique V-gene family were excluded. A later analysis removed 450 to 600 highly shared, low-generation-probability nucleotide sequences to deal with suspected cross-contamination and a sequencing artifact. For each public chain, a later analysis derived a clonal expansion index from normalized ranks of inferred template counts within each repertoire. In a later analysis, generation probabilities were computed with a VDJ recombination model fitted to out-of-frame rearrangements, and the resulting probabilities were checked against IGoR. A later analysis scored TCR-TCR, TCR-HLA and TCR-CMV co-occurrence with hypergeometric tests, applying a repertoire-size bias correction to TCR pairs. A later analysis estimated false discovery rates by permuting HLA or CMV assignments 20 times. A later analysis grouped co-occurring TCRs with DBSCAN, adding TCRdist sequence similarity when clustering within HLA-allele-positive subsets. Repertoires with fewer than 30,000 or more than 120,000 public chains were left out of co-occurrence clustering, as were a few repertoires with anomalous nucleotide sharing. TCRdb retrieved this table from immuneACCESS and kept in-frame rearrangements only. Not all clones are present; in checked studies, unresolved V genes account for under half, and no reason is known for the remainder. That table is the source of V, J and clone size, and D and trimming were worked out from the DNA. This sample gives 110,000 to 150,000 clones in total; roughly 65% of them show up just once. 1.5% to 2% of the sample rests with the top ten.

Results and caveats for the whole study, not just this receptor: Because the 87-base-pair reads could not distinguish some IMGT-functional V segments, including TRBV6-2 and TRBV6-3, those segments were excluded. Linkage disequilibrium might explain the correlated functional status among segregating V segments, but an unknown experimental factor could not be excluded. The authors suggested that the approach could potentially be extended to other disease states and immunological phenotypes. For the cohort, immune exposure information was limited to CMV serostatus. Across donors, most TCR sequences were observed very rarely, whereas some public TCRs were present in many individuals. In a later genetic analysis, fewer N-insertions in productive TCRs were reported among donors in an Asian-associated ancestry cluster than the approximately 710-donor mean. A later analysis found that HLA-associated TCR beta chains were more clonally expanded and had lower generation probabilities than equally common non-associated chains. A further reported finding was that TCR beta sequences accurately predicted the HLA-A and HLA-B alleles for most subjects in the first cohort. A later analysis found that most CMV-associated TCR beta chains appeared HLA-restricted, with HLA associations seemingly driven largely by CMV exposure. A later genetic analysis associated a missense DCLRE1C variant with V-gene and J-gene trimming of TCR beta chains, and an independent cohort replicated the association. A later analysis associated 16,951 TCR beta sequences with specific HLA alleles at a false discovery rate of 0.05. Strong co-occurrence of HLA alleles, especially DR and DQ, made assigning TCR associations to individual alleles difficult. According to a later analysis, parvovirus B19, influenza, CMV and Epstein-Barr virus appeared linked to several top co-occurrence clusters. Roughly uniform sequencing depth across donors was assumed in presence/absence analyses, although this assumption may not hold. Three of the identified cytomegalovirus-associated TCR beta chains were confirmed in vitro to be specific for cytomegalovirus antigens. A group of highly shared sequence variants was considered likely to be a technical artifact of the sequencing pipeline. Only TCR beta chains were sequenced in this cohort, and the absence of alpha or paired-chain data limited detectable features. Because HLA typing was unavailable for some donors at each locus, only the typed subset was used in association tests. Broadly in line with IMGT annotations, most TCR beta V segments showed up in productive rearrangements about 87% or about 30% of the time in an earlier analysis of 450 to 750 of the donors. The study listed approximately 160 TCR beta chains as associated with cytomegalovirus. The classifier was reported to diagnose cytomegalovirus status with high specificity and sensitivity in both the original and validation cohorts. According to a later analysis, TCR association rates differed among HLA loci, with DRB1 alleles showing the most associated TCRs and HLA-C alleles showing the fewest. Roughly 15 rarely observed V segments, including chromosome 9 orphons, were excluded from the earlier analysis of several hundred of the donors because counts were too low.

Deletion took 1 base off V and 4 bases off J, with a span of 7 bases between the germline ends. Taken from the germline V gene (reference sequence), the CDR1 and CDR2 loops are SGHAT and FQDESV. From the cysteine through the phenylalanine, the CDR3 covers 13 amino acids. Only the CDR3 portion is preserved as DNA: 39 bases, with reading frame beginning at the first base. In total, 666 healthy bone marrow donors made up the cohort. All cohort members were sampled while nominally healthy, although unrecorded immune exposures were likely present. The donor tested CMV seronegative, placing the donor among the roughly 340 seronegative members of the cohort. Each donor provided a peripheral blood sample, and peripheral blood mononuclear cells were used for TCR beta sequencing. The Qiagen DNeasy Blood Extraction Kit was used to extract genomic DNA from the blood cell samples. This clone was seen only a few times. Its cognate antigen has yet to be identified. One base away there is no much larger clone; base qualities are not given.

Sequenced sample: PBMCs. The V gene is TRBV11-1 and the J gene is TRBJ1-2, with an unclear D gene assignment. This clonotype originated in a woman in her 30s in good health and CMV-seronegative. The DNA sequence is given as TGTGCCAGCAGCTTAGGACGCGGCTATGGCTACACCTTC. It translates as CASSLGRGYGYTF.